This T cell receptor beta chain is drawn from a study of CD8 T cells in ankylosing spondylitis. Study findings and constraints: Blood of patients with ankylosing spondylitis appeared to be characterized by a TCR beta motif of fewer than 10 highly homologous variants. Disease-associated clonotypes exhibited CD8+ identity and were relatively infrequent in peripheral blood. Some motif variants had been reported before (in reactive arthritis synovial fluid and blood). Significant enrichment of disease-linked clones was reported in matched ankylosing spondylitis synovial fluid.

Scientists made TCR beta libraries using quantitative 5'-RACE with molecular barcodes. Each CDR3 protein gets one entry after TCRdb re-called the 5' RACE reads with MiXCR. The sample has about 540,000 distinct CDR3 sequences; 12% are singletons. Per the germline V gene, CDR1 is SGHRS and CDR2 is YFSETQ. The length of the CDR3 is 13 residues. The germline V and J ends were trimmed by 0 bases and 4 bases, with 8 bases remaining between them. This clonotype was picked up many times. As yet, its antigen is unknown. This TCR derives from a male donor with ankylosing spondylitis. V usage is TRBV5-1 and J usage is TRBJ2-7; unclear D gene. Sequenced sample: blood, either unsorted or a sorted T cell fraction (not recorded which). The CDR3 here is CASSLVSGYEQYF. The CDR3 nucleotides are TGCGCCAGCAGCTTGGTTTCCGGGTACGAGCAGTACTTC.